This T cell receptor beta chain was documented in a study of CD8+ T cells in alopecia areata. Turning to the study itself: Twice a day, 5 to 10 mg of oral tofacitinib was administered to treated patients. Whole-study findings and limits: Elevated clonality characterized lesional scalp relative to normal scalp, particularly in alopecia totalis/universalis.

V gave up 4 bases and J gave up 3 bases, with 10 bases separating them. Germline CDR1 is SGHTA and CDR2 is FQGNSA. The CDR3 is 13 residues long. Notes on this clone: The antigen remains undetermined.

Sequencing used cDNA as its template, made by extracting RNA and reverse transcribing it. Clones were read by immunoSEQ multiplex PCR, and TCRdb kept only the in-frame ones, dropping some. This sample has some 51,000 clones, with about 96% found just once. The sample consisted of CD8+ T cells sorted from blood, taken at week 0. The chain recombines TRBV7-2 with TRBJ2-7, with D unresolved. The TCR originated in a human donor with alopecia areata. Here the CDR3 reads CASSSAPGYEQYF. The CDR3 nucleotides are TGTGCCAGCAGCTCCGCCCCCGGCTACGAGCAGTACTTC.